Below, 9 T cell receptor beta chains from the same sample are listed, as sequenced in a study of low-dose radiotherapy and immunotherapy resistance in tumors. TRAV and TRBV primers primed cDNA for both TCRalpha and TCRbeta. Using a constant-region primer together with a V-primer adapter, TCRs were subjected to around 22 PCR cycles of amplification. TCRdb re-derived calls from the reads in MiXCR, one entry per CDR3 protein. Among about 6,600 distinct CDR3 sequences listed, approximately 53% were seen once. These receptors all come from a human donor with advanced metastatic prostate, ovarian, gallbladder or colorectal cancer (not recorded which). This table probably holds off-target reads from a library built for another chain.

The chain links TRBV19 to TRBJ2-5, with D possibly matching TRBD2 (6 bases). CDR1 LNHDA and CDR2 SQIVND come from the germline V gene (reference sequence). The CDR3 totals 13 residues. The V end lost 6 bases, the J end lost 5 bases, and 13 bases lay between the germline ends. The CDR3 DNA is TGTGCCAGTAGCCCGGGGGTCTCGGAGACCCAGTACTTC. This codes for CASSPGVSETQYF.

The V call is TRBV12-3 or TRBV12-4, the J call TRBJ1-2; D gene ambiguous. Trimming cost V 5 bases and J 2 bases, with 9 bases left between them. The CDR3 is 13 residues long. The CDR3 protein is CASSELANYGYTF. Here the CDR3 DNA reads TGTGCCAGCAGTGAACTGGCAAACTATGGCTACACCTTC.

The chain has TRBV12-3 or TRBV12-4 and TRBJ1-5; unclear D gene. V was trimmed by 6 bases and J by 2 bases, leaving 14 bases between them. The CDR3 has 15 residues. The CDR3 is CASRLGGLGNQPQHF. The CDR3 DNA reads TGTGCCAGCAGACTGGGTGGATTGGGCAATCAGCCCCAGCATTTT.

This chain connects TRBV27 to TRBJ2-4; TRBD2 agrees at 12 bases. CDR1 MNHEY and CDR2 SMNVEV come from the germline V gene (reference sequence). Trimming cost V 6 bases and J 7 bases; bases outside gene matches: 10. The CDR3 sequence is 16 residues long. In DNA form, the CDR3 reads TGTGCCAGCAGCGGACTAGCGGGGCTTGGAGGGAACATTCAGTACTTC. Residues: CASSGLAGLGGNIQYF.

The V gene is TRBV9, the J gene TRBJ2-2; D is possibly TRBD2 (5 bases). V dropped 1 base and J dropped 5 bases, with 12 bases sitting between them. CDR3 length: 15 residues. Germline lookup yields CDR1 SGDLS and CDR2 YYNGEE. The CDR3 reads CASSVRGLETGELFF. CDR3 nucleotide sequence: TGTGCCAGCAGCGTAAGAGGGTTGGAGACCGGGGAGCTGTTTTTT.

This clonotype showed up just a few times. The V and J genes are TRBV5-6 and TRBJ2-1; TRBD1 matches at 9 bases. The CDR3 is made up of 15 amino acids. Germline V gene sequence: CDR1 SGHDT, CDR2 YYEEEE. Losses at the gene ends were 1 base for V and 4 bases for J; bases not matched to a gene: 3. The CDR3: CASSLWDRDYNEQFF. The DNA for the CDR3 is TGTGCCAGCAGCTTGTGGGACAGGGATTACAATGAGCAGTTCTTC.

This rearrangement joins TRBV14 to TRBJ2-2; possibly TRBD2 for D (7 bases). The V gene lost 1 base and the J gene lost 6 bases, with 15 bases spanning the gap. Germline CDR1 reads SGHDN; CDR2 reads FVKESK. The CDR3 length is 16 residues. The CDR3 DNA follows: TGTGCCAGCAGCCAAGTAATCGGCGGGGGCGCCGGGGAGCTGTTTTTT. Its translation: CASSQVIGGGAGELFF.

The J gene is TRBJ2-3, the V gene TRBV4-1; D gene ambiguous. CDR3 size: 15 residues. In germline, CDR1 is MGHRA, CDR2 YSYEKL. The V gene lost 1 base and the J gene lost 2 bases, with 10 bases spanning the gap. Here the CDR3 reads CASSQVWGFTDTQYF. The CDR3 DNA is TGCGCCAGCAGCCAAGTTTGGGGTTTCACAGATACGCAGTATTTT.

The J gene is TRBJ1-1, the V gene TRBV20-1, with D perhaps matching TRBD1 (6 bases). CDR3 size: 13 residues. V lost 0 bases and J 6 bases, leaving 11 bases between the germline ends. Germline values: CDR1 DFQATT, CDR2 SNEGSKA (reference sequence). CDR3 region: CSAREGARAEAFF. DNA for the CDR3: TGCAGTGCTAGAGAGGGGGCGAGGGCTGAAGCTTTCTTT.